This TCR beta chain was observed in a study of blood T cells in healthy people across ages. Study-wide results and caveats: Naive T cell percentage showed a strong correlation with the diversity of TCR beta.

Comments on this clonotype: Its antigen is not known.

The CDR3 covers 11 residues. Germline V gene data show CDR1 as DFQATT and CDR2 as SNEGSKA (reference sequence). Trimming took off 6 bases at V and 9 bases at J, with 12 bases between the two ends. A second PCR, run for roughly 6 to 11 cycles, used a sample-barcoded 5' primer plus a J-beta primer mix. A single record per CDR3 protein comes from TCRdb applying MiXCR to the 5' RACE reads. The table includes some 710,000 distinct CDR3 sequences, about 42% detected once. Material for sequencing was blood. The chain is built from TRBV20-1 and TRBJ2-1; possibly TRBD1 or TRBD2 for D (6 bases each). This receptor was taken from an elderly man in good health. This CDR3 reads CSAEGGSEQFF. CDR3 DNA sequence: TGCAGTGCGGAAGGGGGGAGTGAGCAGTTCTTC.